This TCR beta chain was sequenced in a study of regulatory T cells in long-lasting Graves disease. The sample holds a few counts of this clonotype. The authors built TCR beta libraries using iRepertoire HTBI primers and Arm-PCR of CDR3 regions. TCRdb processed the multiplex PCR reads anew with MiXCR; each CDR3 protein has one entry. The sample holds about 450,000 distinct CDR3 sequences; roughly 17% are singletons and the top ten take around 10%. Sample time point: newly diagnosed GD, antithyroid drugs for less than 3 months. There was RNA extracted from PBMCs, and the TCR library was made from it. The same sample was also studied in work on T cells in Graves' hyperthyroidism and ophthalmopathy. That source notes: RT-PCR in the first round (using the HTBI primer set) targeted the TCR CDR3.

This TCR was recovered from a woman aged 25 to 39 with Graves disease. The source was peripheral blood mononuclear cells (PBMCs), collected at new diagnosis, from a patient treated with antithyroid drugs.

The CDR3 region is CASSVTTGGVYEQYF. CDR3 nucleotides: TGTGCCAGCAGCGTAACCACAGGGGGCGTGTACGAGCAGTACTTC. The rearrangement uses TRBV9 and TRBJ2-7; 9 nucleotides agree with TRBD1. J gave up 4 bases and V 1 base, and 6 bases lay outside the gene matches. Germline-derived CDR1 and CDR2 are SGDLS and YYNGEE. The CDR3 sequence is 15 residues long.